This T cell receptor (beta chain) was sequenced during a study of blood T cell repertoires in COVID-19. Study details: The cDNA or gDNA used as material had been derived from T cells, B-cell-depleted T cells, or PBMCs.

This CDR3 has 15 amino acids. Germline trimming cut 4 bases from V and 2 bases from J; bases unmatched to any gene: 4. Germline CDR1 is MNHEY and CDR2 is SVGAGI. The authors' processing: Reference gene primer amplification in the assay estimated nucleated cell counts. Sequencing was performed with immunoSEQ multiplex PCR; in TCRdb, only in-frame clones are kept and a portion is missing. The D gene and trimming were derived from the DNA, and the V and J assignments and clone size from that table. The sample holds tens of thousands of clones, 87% seen once. Sequenced material: peripheral blood. The gene calls are TRBV6-5 and TRBJ1-5, with 8 nucleotides matching TRBD1. The sequence derives from an elderly woman with COVID-19, enrolled during active disease. CDR3 sequence reads: CASSSPGQGNQPQHF. The CDR3 coding sequence is TGTGCCAGCAGTTCCCCGGGACAGGGCAATCAGCCCCAGCATTTT.